Presented here are 9 T cell receptor beta chains from one specimen sequenced in a study of shared clonotypes between healthy human individuals. TCRdb's table, derived via immunoSEQ multiplex PCR, lists solely in-frame clones and lacks some. This table holds a few million clones, more than 80% found once. Sequenced material: naive CD4+ T cells sorted from blood. The subset denotes: CD45RA+ positively selected. Source of these receptors: a man between 18 and 35 years old in good health.

Note on this clone: Distinct nucleotide sequences in the sample also encode this CDR3. The V call is TRBV19, the J call TRBJ1-6; 7 bases line up with TRBD1. The CDR3 is 16 residues long. Germline values: CDR1 LNHDA, CDR2 SQIVND (reference sequence). With V trimmed by 6 bases and J by 0 bases, 5 bases remained unmatched. CDR3 loop: CASSLQGSSYNSPLHF. CDR3 coding DNA: TGTGCCAGTAGCCTACAGGGGAGCTCCTATAATTCACCCCTCCACTTT.

The chain carries TRBV5-1 and TRBJ2-3, with 7 bases matching TRBD2. Germline lookup yields CDR1 SGHRS and CDR2 YFSETQ. V lost 1 base and J lost 3; bases outside the gene matches: 5. The CDR3 totals 15 residues. The CDR3 protein is CASSLSGIMTDTQYF. The CDR3 coding sequence is TGCGCCAGCAGCTTGAGCGGGATTATGACAGATACGCAGTATTTT. Variable domain in full (rest from reference TRBV5-1 and TRBJ2-3): KAGVTQTPRYLIKTRGQQVTLSCSPISGHRSVSWYQQTPGQGLQFLFEYFSETQRNKGNFPGRFSGRQFSNSRSEMNVSTLELGDSALYLCASSLSGIMTDTQYFGPGTRLTVL.

With regard to this clone: This sample includes further DNA sequences coding for the same CDR3. The chain is built from TRBV7-2 and TRBJ2-7; 8 bases are a match to TRBD2. Germline loops: CDR1 SGHTA, CDR2 FQGNSA. The CDR3 is made up of 14 amino acids. The trim removed 5 bases at V and 4 bases at J, leaving 7 bases unmatched. The CDR3 bases are TGTGCCAGCAGCCTCCGCACTAGCGGATACGAGCAGTACTTC. Translation gives CASSLRTSGYEQYF.

The chain links TRBV19 to TRBJ2-7; TRBD2 aligns across 8 bases. Germline CDR1 and CDR2: LNHDA and SQIVND (reference sequence). The CDR3 is 16 amino acids. V lost 7 bases to trimming and J lost 5 bases; unmatched junction nucleotides: 16. This CDR3 is CASTPRGGLSYNEQYF. The DNA for the CDR3 is TGTGCCAGTACCCCCCGGGGGGGGCTGAGCTATAACGAGCAGTACTTC.

V is TRBV30 and J is TRBJ1-1; 7 nucleotides agree with TRBD1. CDR1 and CDR2 from the germline V gene are GTSNPN and SVGIG (reference sequence). CDR3 length: 11 amino acids. Here the CDR3 DNA reads TGTAGGGGGCAGTTGAACACTGAAGCTTTCTTT. The encoded protein is CRGQLNTEAFF. Looking up the rest from reference TRBV30 and TRBJ1-1 gives the full variable domain: SQTIHQWPATLVQPVGSPLSLECTVEGTSNPNLYWYRQAAGRGLQLLFYSVGIGQISSEVPQNLSASRPQDRQFILSSKKLLLSDSGFYLCRGQLNTEAFFGQGTRLTVV.

This chain joins TRBV6-5 and TRBJ1-1, with 7 bases aligning to TRBD1. The CDR3 runs 15 residues. The junction had 3 bases not matched to a gene; V was cut back by 1 base and J by 1 base. Germline loops: CDR1 MNHEY, CDR2 SVGAGI. In DNA, the CDR3 is TGTGCCAGCAGTTACTGGGACAGCAGGAACACTGAAGCTTTCTTT. This sequence encodes CASSYWDSRNTEAFF.

The V and J genes are TRBV11-2 and TRBJ1-1; the match to TRBD1 covers 7 bases. The CDR3 runs 15 residues. After removal of 5 bases from V and 5 bases from J, the junction contained 11 bases not matched to a gene. Per the germline V gene, CDR1 is SGHAT and CDR2 is FQNNGV. The CDR3 loop reads CASSPQTGLRTEAFF. DNA for the CDR3: TGTGCCAGCAGCCCACAGACAGGGCTTAGGACTGAAGCTTTCTTT.

The chain has TRBV28 and TRBJ2-3; D is tentatively TRBD1 or TRBD2 (6 bases each). Trimming pared 2 bases from V and 11 bases from J, leaving 8 bases between. CDR1 is MDHEN and CDR2 is SYDVKM in the germline V gene. The CDR3 consists of 11 residues. CDR3 sequence reads: CASSLEGGQYF. DNA of the CDR3: TGTGCCAGCAGTTTAGAGGGGGGGCAGTATTTT.

This clone was recorded once. The chain recombines TRBV4-1 with TRBJ2-1; TRBD2 aligns across 12 bases. V lost 0 bases, J lost 2 bases, and 5 bases stayed unmatched. The V gene's germline CDR1 is MGHRA and CDR2 YSYEKL. The CDR3 covers 18 residues. CDR3 region: CASSQEGLAGWPYNEQFF. The CDR3 bases are TGCGCCAGCAGCCAAGAAGGACTAGCGGGATGGCCCTACAATGAGCAGTTCTTC.